This TCR beta chain was identified during a study of OX40 agonist ivuxolimab in advanced cancers. Study summary: Patients' therapy was ivuxolimab, an antibody that acts as an agonist of OX40 (CD134). General observations from the study: CD4+ and CD8+ blood T cells expanded clonally by week 6 at 0.1 to 3.0 mg/kg. Among some nonresponders, normalized T-cell clonal expansion was also low.

The method was immunoSEQ multiplex PCR; TCRdb's version includes in-frame clones alone and lacks a portion of them. The profile shows some 63,000 clones, around 84% of them singletons. On this clone itself: Antigen: not known.

The CDR3 has 15 amino acids. Germline V lookup: CDR1 SGHTS, CDR2 YDEGEE. V was pared by 2 bases and J by 8 bases, with 8 bases of the junction left unmatched. Sequences were derived from CD4+ or CD8+ T cells sorted from blood, sampled in a trial of the OX40 agonist ivuxolimab. V is TRBV5-8 and J is TRBJ1-2, with 11 bases aligning to TRBD1. This clonotype was obtained from an adult with an advanced solid tumor such as melanoma, head and neck, liver or kidney cancer. CDR3 bases: TGTGCCAGCAGCTTACCCGGGACAGGGGGTAAGGGCTACACCTTC. Translating it yields CASSLPGTGGKGYTF.